This TCR beta chain appears in the sequencing data of a study of blood T cell repertoires in COVID-19. In germline, CDR1 is SQVTM, CDR2 ANQGSEA. This CDR3 spans 14 amino acids. The V and J ends lost 6 bases and 4 bases, in that order; junction bases with no gene match: 9. Profiling relied on immunoSEQ multiplex PCR, and the TCRdb table lists in-frame clones only, not all of them. This sample has a few hundred thousand clones, with approximately 86% found just once. This receptor was identified in a man older than 75 with acute or convalescent COVID-19. Sequences were obtained from peripheral blood. The chain combines TRBV29-1 with TRBJ1-2; 9 positions match TRBD1. CDR3 sequence: CSVLRQGVGYGYTF. CDR3 nucleotide sequence: TGCAGCGTCCTCAGACAGGGGGTGGGCTATGGCTACACCTTC.